Listed below are T cell receptor beta chains from one sample, sequenced in a study of CD8 T cells in Susac syndrome. TCRdb reprocessed the immunoSEQ multiplex PCR reads via MiXCR and lists one record per CDR3 protein. The sample lists approximately 190,000 distinct CDR3 sequences, roughly 92% occurring once. The sequencing input was CD4+ T cells from PBMCs. These TCRs come from a human donor in good health. The CDR3 runs from the conserved cysteine through the conserved F or W. Each record gives: J gene, clone size, D gene, V gene, CDR3 DNA, CDR3 protein. D genes are given only for firm matches. Size is stated for part of the rows, as once, few or many counts, or as a class when the clone is expanded.

J: TRBJ2-5; size: .; D: TRBD1; V: TRBV7-2; DNA: TGTGCCAGCAGCCCCCAGGGACAGGGAGGGGAGACCCAGTACTTC; CDR3: CASSPQGQGGETQYF
J: TRBJ1-1; size: .; D: TRBD1; V: TRBV29-1; DNA: TGCAGCGTTGAAGCACGGACAGGGGGGCTCACTGAAGCTTTCTTT; CDR3: CSVEARTGGLTEAFF
J: TRBJ1-6; size: .; D: .; V: TRBV19; DNA: TGTGCCAGTAGTATTGGTACAGATTCACCCCTCCACTTT; CDR3: CASSIGTDSPLHF
J: TRBJ1-1; size: .; D: .; V: TRBV19; DNA: TGTGCCAGTAGGGGTCTCGGTGGCACTGAAGCTTTCTTT; CDR3: CASRGLGGTEAFF
J: TRBJ2-2; size: .; D: .; V: TRBV7-2; DNA: TGTGCCAGCAGTCGGGACTTCAACACCGGGGAGCTGTTTTTT; CDR3: CASSRDFNTGELFF
J: TRBJ2-7; size: .; D: TRBD2; V: TRBV9; DNA: TGTGCCAGCAGCGTAGTAGCGGGGGGCATGTACGAGCAGTACTTC; CDR3: CASSVVAGGMYEQYF
J: TRBJ2-7; size: .; D: .; V: TRBV5-1; DNA: TGCGCCAGCAGCTTACTTGGGAGAACCTACGAGCAGTACTTC; CDR3: CASSLLGRTYEQYF
J: TRBJ2-4; size: .; D: .; V: TRBV28; DNA: TGTGCCAGCAGTTCATCGGGGGATCTAGGGGTCATTCAGTACTTC; CDR3: CASSSSGDLGVIQYF
J: TRBJ2-7; size: .; D: .; V: TRBV7-2; DNA: TGTGCCAGCAGCTTAGGTCCGGGAAGCTCCTACGAGCAGTACTTC; CDR3: CASSLGPGSSYEQYF
J: TRBJ2-6; size: .; D: .; V: TRBV19; DNA: TGTGCCTCGACGATTGCTGGGGCCAACGTCCTGACTTTC; CDR3: CASTIAGANVLTF
J: TRBJ2-7; size: .; D: .; V: TRBV19; DNA: TGTGCCAGTAGTATGTTCGGGGGACAGACCCCCTACGGGCAGTACTTC; CDR3: CASSMFGGQTPYGQYF
J: TRBJ1-6; size: .; D: .; V: TRBV3-1; DNA: TGTGCCAGCAGCCAACACTTTAATTCACCCCTCCACTTT; CDR3: CASSQHFNSPLHF
J: TRBJ2-5; size: .; D: .; V: TRBV29-1; DNA: TGCAGCGTTGTGACTACCAGGGAGACCCAGTACTTC; CDR3: CSVVTTRETQYF
J: TRBJ2-3; size: .; D: .; V: TRBV20-1; DNA: TGCAGTGCCGGGGGGCGCACAGATACGCAGTATTTT; CDR3: CSAGGRTDTQYF
J: TRBJ2-2; size: once; D: .; V: TRBV5-1; DNA: TGCGCCAGCAGCTTGGATGCTACCAGCACCGGGGAGCTGTTTTTT; CDR3: CASSLDATSTGELFF
J: TRBJ2-5; size: .; D: .; V: TRBV2; DNA: TGTGCCAGCAGTCAAGACAGTGCCGGGACCCAGTACTTC; CDR3: CASSQDSAGTQYF
J: TRBJ1-1; size: .; D: TRBD1; V: TRBV5-1; DNA: TGCGCCAGCAGCGAACCAGGGGGCCAACCTGAAGCTTTCTTT; CDR3: CASSEPGGQPEAFF
J: TRBJ2-1; size: .; D: TRBD2; V: TRBV3-1; DNA: TGTGCCAGCAGCCAACGGAGCGGGGGGGGATACAATGAGCAGTTCTTC; CDR3: CASSQRSGGGYNEQFF
J: TRBJ2-7; size: .; D: .; V: TRBV9; DNA: TGTGCCAGCAGCGTACTAGCCTTCACCTACGAGCAGTACTTC; CDR3: CASSVLAFTYEQYF
J: TRBJ1-4; size: once; D: .; V: TRBV27; DNA: TGTGCCAGCAGTTTCGGTGGGGTCGAAAAACTGTTTTTT; CDR3: CASSFGGVEKLFF
J: TRBJ1-5; size: .; D: .; V: TRBV28; DNA: TGTGCCAGCAGTTTCCTGGACAGCACTAGTAGTCAGCCCCAGCATTTT; CDR3: CASSFLDSTSSQPQHF
J: TRBJ1-5; size: .; D: TRBD1; V: TRBV7-8; DNA: TGTGCCAGCAGCCGGGACAGGATGGAGGGCATTAATCAGCCCCAGCATTTT; CDR3: CASSRDRMEGINQPQHF
J: TRBJ1-6; size: few; D: .; V: TRBV9; DNA: TGTGCCAGCAGCGTAGTAGGCAGTCATTCACCCCTCCACTTT; CDR3: CASSVVGSHSPLHF
J: TRBJ1-5; size: .; D: .; V: TRBV10-3; DNA: TGTGCCATCAGTGACAGTAGCAATCAGCCCCAGCATTTT; CDR3: CAISDSSNQPQHF